This T cell receptor beta chain was observed in a study of blood T cell repertoires in COVID-19. Overall study: PBMCs, B-cell-depleted T cells, or T cells were the source of the cDNA or gDNA that made up the material.

In the study's own analysis: Reference gene primers were amplified, and this amplification served to estimate nucleated cell counts. Only in-frame clones appear in the TCRdb table, and some are missing; sequencing was by immunoSEQ multiplex PCR. The D gene and trimming were derived from the DNA, and the V and J assignments and clone size from that table. Of some 42,000 clones in the sample, around four fifths were seen once. The germline V gene has CDR1 LNHDA and CDR2 SQIVND (reference sequence). J gave up 5 bases and V 3 bases, and 6 bases lay outside the gene matches. CDR3 size: 16 residues. This receptor was obtained from a man aged 50 or older with active COVID-19. Input material: peripheral blood. This sequence joins TRBV19 and TRBJ2-5, with 13 bases lining up with TRBD2. The CDR3 bases are TGTGCCAGTAGTATGTTGGGACTAGCGGGGTACGAGACCCAGTACTTC. Translated: CASSMLGLAGYETQYF.